This TCR beta chain derives from a study of glioma-infiltrating T cells. General study results and limits: Gliomas, especially low-grade, showed above-expected tissue-blood divergence; non-neoplastic patients showed below.

This clonotype has just a few counts. No antigen is known for it. The iRepertoire nested amplicon-rescue multiplex PCR amplified TCR alpha and beta CDR3s from RNA. TCRdb reanalysed the multiplex PCR reads using MiXCR and keeps one entry per CDR3 protein. Of about 410,000 distinct CDR3 sequences detected, roughly two fifths appear once; the ten largest clones hold about 12%. V lost 6 bases to trimming and J lost 8 bases; unmatched junction nucleotides: 8. The CDR3 runs 14 residues. CDR1 and CDR2 from the germline V gene are DFQATT and SNEGSKA (reference sequence). Sequenced: glioma tissue, nonneoplastic brain tissue, or PBMCs (not recorded which). The chain uses TRBV20-1 and TRBJ2-4; TRBD2 matches 12 bases. This receptor was identified in a human donor with low-grade glioma or glioblastoma, undergoing nonglioma brain surgery, or in good health (not recorded which). CDR3 bases: TGCAGTGCGGCCGGGACTAGCGGGTTCGACATTCAGTACTTC. This gives the protein CSAAGTSGFDIQYF.